The 26 T cell receptor beta chains below all came from one sample that was sequenced in a study of blood T cell repertoires in COVID-19. Method: immunoSEQ multiplex PCR; TCRdb's copy keeps in-frame clones and lacks some. Seen here are about 140,000 clones, roughly 83% observed once, and the top ten hold roughly 5%. Sequenced: PBMCs or T cells enriched from blood (not recorded which). Receptor source: a man aged 65 to 79 who had been exposed to COVID-19.

The chain joins TRBV30 to TRBJ2-5; 13 bases are shared with TRBD2. The CDR3 extends over 15 amino acids. CDR1 and CDR2 from the germline V gene are GTSNPN and SVGIG (reference sequence). The V and J ends lost 3 bases and 2 bases, in that order; junction bases with no gene match: 3. The CDR3 DNA reads TGTGCCTGGAGGGGACTAGCGGGGAGTCAAGAGACCCAGTACTTC. Amino acids: CAWRGLAGSQETQYF.

This chain connects TRBV3-1 (or the pseudogene TRBV3-2) to TRBJ1-6; 7 nucleotides match TRBD1. The CDR3 covers 17 residues. The V and J ends lost 1 base and 7 bases, in that order; junction bases with no gene match: 10. The germline V gene has CDR1 LGHDT and CDR2 YNNKEL (reference sequence). The CDR3 loop reads CASSQGILGRGNSPLHF. The DNA for the CDR3 is TGTGCCAGCAGCCAAGGGATCTTGGGCAGGGGGAATTCACCCCTCCACTTT.

The gene calls are TRBV28 and TRBJ1-6; 8 nucleotides align to TRBD1. The length of the CDR3 is 13 residues. The J segment lost 13 bases and the V segment lost 5 bases, leaving 7 bases of the junction unmatched. The V gene's germline CDR1 is MDHEN and CDR2 SYDVKM. The CDR3 DNA reads TGTGCCAGCAGTGGGGGGACAGGTTCGCCCCTCCACTTT. Residues: CASSGGTGSPLHF.

The chain employs TRBV4-2 and TRBJ2-1, with D possibly being TRBD2 (7 bases). The germline CDR1 and CDR2 sequences are LGHNA and YNFKEQ. The CDR3 has 15 amino acids. Between the trimmed V and J ends, which lost 0 bases and 9 bases, there was a span of 15 bases. CDR3 residues: CASSQEGRGGGEQFF. The DNA of the CDR3 is TGTGCCAGCAGCCAAGAGGGCCGAGGGGGGGGTGAGCAGTTCTTC.

J is TRBJ2-1 and V is TRBV7-8, with TRBD2 matching 7 bases. CDR3 length equals 12 residues. V shed 5 bases and J 9 bases; nucleotides not matched to a gene: 4. Germline CDR1 reads SGHVS; CDR2 reads FQNEAQ. The CDR3 protein is CASSRREGEQFF. In nucleotides, the CDR3 is TGTGCCAGCAGCCGCAGGGAGGGTGAGCAGTTCTTC. The variable domain in full, completed from reference TRBV7-8 and TRBJ2-1, reads GAGVSQSPRYKVAKRGQDVALRCDPISGHVSLFWYQQALGQGPEFLTYFQNEAQLDKSGLPSDRFFAERPEGSVSTLKIQRTQQEDSAVYLCASSRREGEQFFGPGTRLTVL.

The rearrangement joins TRBV7-2 to TRBJ2-1; 15 bases are shared with TRBD2. The CDR3 has 18 residues. Germline V gene lookup returns CDR1 SGHTA and CDR2 FQGNSA. With V trimmed by 4 bases and J by 2 bases, 6 bases remained unmatched. The CDR3 nucleotides read TGTGCCAGCAGCTCCGGGACTAGCGGGGGGTGGACCTACAATGAGCAGTTCTTC. Protein sequence: CASSSGTSGGWTYNEQFF.

The chain combines TRBV7-9 with TRBJ1-2; D call uncertain. The CDR3 consists of 14 residues. The germline CDR1 and CDR2 sequences are SEHNR and FQNEAQ (reference sequence). Trimming cost V 1 base and J 8 bases, with 14 bases left between them. The CDR3 loop reads CASSLETSRWGYTF. In nucleotides, the CDR3 is TGTGCCAGCAGCTTAGAGACCTCGAGGTGGGGCTACACCTTC.

The chain joins TRBV3-1 (or the pseudogene TRBV3-2) to TRBJ1-2, with unresolved D. CDR3 length equals 12 residues. Germline assignment: CDR1 LGHDT and CDR2 YNNKEL (reference sequence). V dropped 2 bases and J dropped 6 bases, with 7 bases sitting between them. CDR3 DNA sequence: TGTGCCAGCAGCCAAAGGCAGGATGGCTACACCTTC. Protein: CASSQRQDGYTF.

The genes are TRBV5-4 and TRBJ2-7; D possibly corresponds to TRBD2 (6 bases). This CDR3 comprises 15 residues. The germline V gene encodes CDR1 SGHNT and CDR2 YYREEE (reference sequence). Between the trimmed V and J ends, which lost 4 bases and 3 bases, there was a span of 17 bases. As DNA, the CDR3 is TGTGCCAGCAGCCCCAGCTTGGGAGGACACTACGAGCAGTACTTC. It codes for CASSPSLGGHYEQYF.

The rearrangement uses TRBV18 and TRBJ1-1; D remains ambiguous. This CDR3 has 13 amino acids. V lost 4 bases to trimming and J lost 5 bases, with 11 bases between them. CDR1 is KGHSH and CDR2 is LQKENI in the germline V gene. The CDR3 loop reads CASSQQDGTEAFF. The CDR3 nucleotides read TGTGCCAGCTCACAGCAGGATGGAACTGAAGCTTTCTTT.

This chain joins TRBV10-3 and TRBJ1-6; 7 bases match TRBD1. J gave up 9 bases and V 2 bases, and 4 bases lay outside the gene matches. The CDR3 length is 14 residues. CDR1 ENHRY and CDR2 SYGVKD come from the germline V gene. Here the CDR3 reads CAISERAGGSPLHF. The CDR3 nucleotides are TGTGCCATCAGTGAGAGGGCAGGGGGTTCACCCCTCCACTTT.

A few counts support this clone. This chain connects TRBV27 to TRBJ1-4; TRBD1 aligns across 8 bases. Germline-derived CDR1 and CDR2 are MNHEY and SMNVEV (reference sequence). The J segment lost 3 bases and the V segment lost 5 bases, leaving 11 bases of the junction unmatched. The CDR3 covers 17 residues. The CDR3 DNA reads TGTGCCAGCAGTCCCCTACAGGGGGGGAGACCTAATGAAAAACTGTTTTTT. It yields the protein CASSPLQGGRPNEKLFF.

This clone has more than one count but fewer than ten. The chain carries TRBV7-6 and TRBJ2-3; 13 nucleotides agree with TRBD2. This CDR3 is built from 16 residues. From germline, CDR1 is SGHVS and CDR2 FNYEAQ. J was trimmed by 0 bases and V by 5 bases; bases with no gene match: 2. The CDR3 loop reads CASSLLAGGSTDTQYF. In nucleotides, the CDR3 is TGTGCCAGCAGCCTACTAGCGGGAGGGAGCACAGATACGCAGTATTTT.

The V and J genes are TRBV7-9 and TRBJ2-4; D possibly corresponds to TRBD1 (6 bases). This CDR3 comprises 14 residues. Trimming shortened V by 5 bases and J by 9 bases, and 17 bases separated the two germline ends. Germline V gene sequence: CDR1 SEHNR, CDR2 FQNEAQ (reference sequence). This CDR3 is CASSLQGRGGIQYF. CDR3 nucleotide sequence: TGTGCCAGCAGCCTTCAGGGGCGAGGAGGCATTCAGTACTTC. Looking up the rest from reference TRBV7-9 and TRBJ2-4 gives the full variable domain: DTGVSQNPRHKITKRGQNVTFRCDPISEHNRLYWYRQTLGQGPEFLTYFQNEAQLEKSRLLSDRFSAERPKGSFSTLEIQRTEQGDSAMYLCASSLQGRGGIQYFGAGTRLSVL.

The CDR3 DNA follows: TGTGCCAGCAGCTTGACTAGCGGGAGGTCAAATGAGCAGTTCTTC. It is translated as CASSLTSGRSNEQFF. The chain employs TRBV9 and TRBJ2-1; 13 bases are a match to TRBD2. Per germline, CDR1 SGDLS and CDR2 YYNGEE. V gave up 4 bases and J gave up 7 bases; unmatched junction bases: 5. This CDR3 has 15 residues.

This clone was detected only once. The chain is built from TRBV7-9 and TRBJ1-3, with D perhaps matching TRBD1 (5 bases). Germline lookup yields CDR1 SEHNR and CDR2 FQNEAQ (reference sequence). The CDR3 consists of 14 residues. The germline V and J ends were trimmed by 6 bases and 5 bases, with 14 bases remaining between them. The CDR3 here is CASRPVGVRNTIYF. For the CDR3, the DNA is TGTGCCAGCAGACCTGTAGGGGTCCGAAACACCATATATTTT.

This chain connects TRBV9 to TRBJ2-3; the D is unclear. Per the germline V gene, CDR1 is SGDLS and CDR2 is YYNGEE. The CDR3 runs to 12 residues. Trimming took off 4 bases at V and 2 bases at J, with 5 bases between the two ends. The chain's CDR3 is CASSSYTDTQYF. CDR3 nucleotide sequence: TGTGCCAGCAGCTCTTACACAGATACGCAGTATTTT.

V and J are TRBV5-1 and TRBJ2-1; 7 bases map to TRBD1. V lost 4 bases, J lost 10 bases, and 14 bases stayed unmatched. CDR3 length equals 15 residues. From germline, CDR1 is SGHRS and CDR2 YFSETQ. CDR3 region: CASSLRDSSREEQFF. DNA for the CDR3: TGCGCCAGCAGCCTCCGGGACAGCTCTAGGGAGGAGCAGTTCTTC.

This clone was counted many times. V gene TRBV10-1 combines with J gene TRBJ2-1, with 10 bases that match TRBD1. The length of the CDR3 is 16 residues. V lost 4 bases, J lost 2 bases, and 5 bases stayed unmatched. Germline V gene data show CDR1 as WNHNN and CDR2 as SYGVQD (reference sequence). The CDR3 reads CASSATGQGTYNEQFF. In DNA, the CDR3 is TGCGCCAGCAGTGCCACGGGACAGGGGACCTACAATGAGCAGTTCTTC.

V is TRBV19 and J is TRBJ2-7; weak D call: TRBD1 (5 bases). V was cut by 6 bases and J by 6 bases, with 18 bases left in between. The CDR3 contains 14 residues. The germline gives CDR1 LNHDA, CDR2 SQIVND (reference sequence). The CDR3 bases are TGTGCCAGTAGCAATGGTCAGGGAATGGGCGAGCAGTACTTC. Amino acids: CASSNGQGMGEQYF.

The V and J genes are TRBV7-9 and TRBJ1-2; D is ambiguous. The CDR3 length is 10 residues. The germline gives CDR1 SEHNR, CDR2 FQNEAQ (reference sequence). Trimming took 8 bases from V and 12 from J, leaving 13 bases between them. CDR3 amino acids: CASSEEGDTF. For the CDR3, the DNA is TGTGCCAGCTCCGAGGAGGGAGACACCTTC.

The chain has TRBV7-8 and TRBJ1-5, with D uncertain. With 6 bases removed from V and 6 bases from J, the gap between germline ends came to 12 bases. Germline lookup yields CDR1 SGHVS and CDR2 FQNEAQ. The CDR3 covers 13 residues. CDR3 DNA sequence: TGTGCCAGCAGTTCACGGTTGCCTCAGCCCCAGCATTTT. Amino acid sequence: CASSSRLPQPQHF.

V is TRBV3-1 (or the pseudogene TRBV3-2) and J is TRBJ2-5; the match to TRBD2 covers 7 bases. This CDR3 spans 16 amino acids. The V gene end was trimmed by 2 bases and the J gene end by 1 base; junction bases not matched to a gene: 7. Germline V CDR1 and CDR2: LGHDT, YNNKEL (reference sequence). This chain's CDR3 is CASSQQGSGAQETQYF. DNA of the CDR3: TGTGCCAGCAGCCAACAGGGAAGCGGGGCCCAAGAGACCCAGTACTTC.

V and J are TRBV5-1 and TRBJ1-2, with 7 bases that match TRBD1. Germline lookup yields CDR1 SGHRS and CDR2 YFSETQ. Germline trimming cut 4 bases from V and 4 bases from J; bases unmatched to any gene: 7. This CDR3 contains 14 residues. This chain's CDR3 is CASSTEGQAYGYTF. DNA of the CDR3: TGCGCCAGCAGCACGGAAGGACAGGCCTATGGCTACACCTTC.

The gene calls are TRBV11-2 and TRBJ2-6, with a possible D match to TRBD1 (6 bases). CDR1 and CDR2 (germline): SGHAT, FQNNGV. The V gene lost 6 bases and the J gene lost 2 bases, with 11 bases spanning the gap. This CDR3 contains 15 residues. The CDR3 DNA is TGTGCCAGCAGATTTACAGGGACTGGGGCCAACGTCCTGACTTTC. Its protein product is CASRFTGTGANVLTF.

This sequence joins TRBV19 and TRBJ1-6, with 12 nucleotides matching TRBD1. V trimming: 5 bases; J trimming: 7 bases; junction bases outside the gene matches: 6. Germline loops: CDR1 LNHDA, CDR2 SQIVND (reference sequence). The CDR3 extends over 16 amino acids. The CDR3, as DNA: TGTGCCAGTAGTCCGGGACAGGGGGCGTCAAATTCACCCCTCCACTTT. It is translated as CASSPGQGASNSPLHF.